This entry describes one TCR beta chain. PCR primers comprised 60 Vbeta and 13 Jbeta primers. Sequenced by immunoSEQ multiplex PCR; TCRdb stores in-frame clones only, minus some. The table records about 220,000 clones, less than 85% of them present only once. This entry is derived from a study of cytomegalovirus exposure and HLA in healthy donors. Sequenced: PBMCs. This TCR came from a young man in good health and CMV-seronegative.

CDR3 sequence (DNA): TGTGCCAGTAGTATAGACGGGGGGGCTGACCTTGGCGGGGAGCTGTTTTTT. Protein product: CASSIDGGADLGGELFF. The chain recombines TRBV19 with TRBJ2-2; 8 bases agree with TRBD2. Germline CDR1 is LNHDA and CDR2 is SQIVND (reference sequence). V lost 0 bases, J lost 7 bases, and 10 bases stayed unmatched. This CDR3 has 17 residues.